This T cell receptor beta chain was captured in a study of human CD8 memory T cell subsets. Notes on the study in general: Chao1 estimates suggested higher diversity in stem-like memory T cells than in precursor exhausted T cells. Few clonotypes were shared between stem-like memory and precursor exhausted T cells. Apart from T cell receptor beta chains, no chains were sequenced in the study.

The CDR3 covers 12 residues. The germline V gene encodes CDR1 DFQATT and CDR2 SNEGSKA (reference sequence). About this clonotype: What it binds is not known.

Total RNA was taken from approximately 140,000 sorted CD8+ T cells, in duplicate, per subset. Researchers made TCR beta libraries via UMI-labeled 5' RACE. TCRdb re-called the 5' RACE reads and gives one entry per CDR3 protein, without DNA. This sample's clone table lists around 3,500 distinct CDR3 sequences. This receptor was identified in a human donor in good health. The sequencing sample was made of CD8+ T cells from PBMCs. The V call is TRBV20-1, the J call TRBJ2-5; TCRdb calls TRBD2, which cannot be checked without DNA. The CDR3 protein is CSAREFGETQYF.